Presented here are 26 T cell receptor beta chains from one specimen sequenced in a study of cytomegalovirus exposure and HLA in healthy donors. Measured with immunoSEQ multiplex PCR; TCRdb has only the in-frame clones, and not every one. Of about 150,000 clones in the sample, just over 90% are singletons; the top ten hold roughly 0.7%. The sequencing sample was made of PBMCs. Source of these receptors: a man aged 18 to 29 in good health and CMV-seronegative.

The genes are TRBV14 and TRBJ2-1, with TRBD2 matching 8 bases. The CDR3 consists of 17 residues. Losses at the gene ends were 1 base for V and 4 bases for J; bases not matched to a gene: 9. From germline, CDR1 is SGHDN and CDR2 FVKESK. The CDR3 region is CASSQALSGRVYNEQFF. Written as DNA, the CDR3 is TGTGCCAGCAGCCAAGCTCTGTCCGGGAGGGTATACAATGAGCAGTTCTTC.

The J gene is TRBJ2-1, the V gene TRBV7-9, with 7 bases matching TRBD2. The CDR3 totals 15 residues. Germline trimming cut 5 bases from V and 2 bases from J; bases unmatched to any gene: 6. Germline V gene sequence: CDR1 SEHNR, CDR2 FQNEAQ (reference sequence). The DNA of the CDR3 is TGTGCCAGCAGCCTGGGAGGGAGTCCCTACAATGAGCAGTTCTTC. This sequence encodes CASSLGGSPYNEQFF.

The chain combines TRBV9 with TRBJ2-1, with D possibly matching TRBD2 (6 bases). Germline V gene data show CDR1 as SGDLS and CDR2 as YYNGEE. V was cut by 7 bases and J by 6 bases, with 17 bases left in between. This CDR3 is 14 amino acids long. For the CDR3, the DNA is TGTGCCAGCGGGGCGGGGCCGAGATTCAATGAGCAGTTCTTC. Translated, it gives CASGAGPRFNEQFF.

This rearrangement joins TRBV5-5 to TRBJ2-2, with 8 bases fitting TRBD1. CDR3 size: 16 residues. The ends lost 6 bases at V and 1 base at J; junction bases unmatched: 8. The germline CDR1 and CDR2 sequences are SGHKS and YYEKEE (reference sequence). The CDR3 region is CASTRRQGMNTGELFF. The CDR3 nucleotides read TGTGCCAGCACCCGACGACAGGGGATGAACACCGGGGAGCTGTTTTTT. The variable domain in full, with the rest retrieved from reference TRBV5-5 and TRBJ2-2, is DAGVTQSPTHLIKTRGQQVTLRCSPISGHKSVSWYQQVLGQGPQFIFQYYEKEERGRGNFPDRFSARQFPNYSSELNVNALLLGDSALYLCASTRRQGMNTGELFFGEGSRLTVL.

This clone was found many times. This sequence joins TRBV6-4 and TRBJ2-2; D call uncertain. The V gene's germline CDR1 is MRHNA and CDR2 SNTAGT. The CDR3 covers 14 residues. With 2 bases removed from V and 5 bases from J, the gap between germline ends came to 9 bases. CDR3 DNA: TGTGCCAGCAGTGACGGATCGGAGACCGGGGAGCTGTTTTTT. Protein sequence: CASSDGSETGELFF.

The gene calls are TRBV2 and TRBJ1-5; 8 bases agree with TRBD1. Germline values: CDR1 SNHLY, CDR2 FYNNEI. V lost 0 bases to trimming and J lost 9 bases; unmatched junction nucleotides: 4. There are 14 residues in the CDR3. CDR3 in amino acids: CASSEARQGRPQHF. The CDR3 bases are TGTGCCAGCAGTGAAGCCCGACAGGGGAGGCCCCAGCATTTT.

This CDR3 is CASSRTGSYEQYV. CDR3 bases: TGTGCCAGCAGCAGGACAGGCTCCTACGAGCAGTACGTC. The chain links TRBV25-1 to TRBJ2-7, with 7 bases that match TRBD1. Germline V CDR1 and CDR2: MGHDK, SYGVNS. The CDR3 contains 13 residues. V gave up 6 bases and J gave up 0 bases; unmatched junction bases: 2.

The chain uses TRBV11-3 and TRBJ2-3; a weak D match, TRBD2 (6 bases). Germline loops: CDR1 SGHNT, CDR2 YENEEA. Trimming removed 5 bases from V and 3 bases from J, with 15 bases in between. The CDR3 totals 15 residues. CDR3 DNA sequence: TGTGCCAGCAGCGAAGCCGAGGGGAGGACAGATACGCAGTATTTT. Translated: CASSEAEGRTDTQYF.

The gene calls are TRBV5-6 and TRBJ1-2; D possibly corresponds to TRBD1 (5 bases). Trimming pared 1 base from V and 4 bases from J, leaving 14 bases between. The CDR3 sequence is 15 residues long. Germline assignment: CDR1 SGHDT and CDR2 YYEEEE. CDR3 nucleotide sequence: TGTGCCAGCAGCTTGTCCCGGGGGACTCTCTATGGCTACACCTTC. It codes for CASSLSRGTLYGYTF. Full variable domain (remainder filled in from reference TRBV5-6 and TRBJ1-2): DAGVTQSPTHLIKTRGQQVTLRCSPKSGHDTVSWYQQALGQGPQFIFQYYEEEERQRGNFPDRFSGHQFPNYSSELNVNALLLGDSALYLCASSLSRGTLYGYTFGSGTRLTVV.

This chain links TRBV5-1 with TRBJ1-1, with 8 bases that match TRBD1. Germline loops: CDR1 SGHRS, CDR2 YFSETQ. This CDR3 contains 14 residues. V trimming: 0 bases; J trimming: 6 bases; junction bases outside the gene matches: 4. This CDR3 reads CASSLVLQGAEAFF. CDR3 DNA: TGCGCCAGCAGCTTGGTGCTACAGGGGGCTGAAGCTTTCTTT. The full variable domain, its missing parts supplied by reference TRBV5-1 and TRBJ1-1, is KAGVTQTPRYLIKTRGQQVTLSCSPISGHRSVSWYQQTPGQGLQFLFEYFSETQRNKGNFPGRFSGRQFSNSRSEMNVSTLELGDSALYLCASSLVLQGAEAFFGQGTRLTVV.

V usage is TRBV6-5 and J usage is TRBJ1-3; no clear D gene. V was shortened by 6 bases and J by 0 bases, with 9 bases between the two germline ends. Germline assignment: CDR1 MNHEY and CDR2 SVGAGI. The CDR3 is made up of 14 amino acids. In DNA form, the CDR3 reads TGTGCCAGCAGCCTCGGAGGCTCTGGAAACACCATATATTTT. Amino acid sequence: CASSLGGSGNTIYF.

The rearrangement links TRBV6-6 to TRBJ2-1; TRBD2 agrees at 11 bases. The CDR3 runs 15 residues. Per the germline V gene, CDR1 is MNHNY and CDR2 is SVGAGI (reference sequence). V was pared by 5 bases and J by 7 bases, with 7 bases of the junction left unmatched. Written as DNA, the CDR3 is TGTGCCAGCAGTGATACTAGCGGGGGCAATAATGAGCAGTTCTTC. It encodes CASSDTSGGNNEQFF.

This clone appeared a single time. The V call is TRBV5-6, the J call TRBJ1-1; a weak D match, TRBD1 (6 bases). There are 13 residues in the CDR3. Deletions cut 4 bases from V and 1 base from J, with 8 bases between. CDR1 and CDR2 (germline): SGHDT, YYEEEE. Here the CDR3 reads CASSPTGNTEAFF. Here the CDR3 DNA reads TGTGCCAGCAGCCCGACAGGGAACACTGAAGCTTTCTTT.

This clone has just one count. The chain links TRBV6-6 to TRBJ1-6; 8 bases line up with TRBD1. The V segment lost 0 bases and the J segment 7 bases; nucleotides outside the gene matches: 5. This CDR3 region has 16 residues. Germline CDR1 and CDR2: MNHNY and SVGAGI (reference sequence). This CDR3 reads CASSYSVTGGNSPLHF. CDR3 bases: TGTGCCAGCAGTTACTCAGTTACAGGGGGAAATTCACCCCTCCACTTT.

J is TRBJ2-5 and V is TRBV19; possibly TRBD1 for D (5 bases). Germline assignment: CDR1 LNHDA and CDR2 SQIVND (reference sequence). The CDR3 length is 15 residues. Between the trimmed V and J ends, which lost 3 bases and 1 base, there was a span of 12 bases. CDR3 loop: CASSIQGTAQETQYF. CDR3 bases: TGTGCCAGTAGTATCCAGGGTACGGCCCAAGAGACCCAGTACTTC.

The rearrangement uses TRBV10-3 and TRBJ2-3, with 11 bases that match TRBD2. The ends lost 11 bases at V and 2 bases at J; junction bases unmatched: 6. CDR1 is ENHRY and CDR2 is SYGVKD in the germline V gene. The CDR3 is 14 residues long. The CDR3 DNA follows: TGTGCCTCCTTTAGCGGGGGGGCCACAGATACGCAGTATTTT. Translating it yields CASFSGGATDTQYF.

The chain joins TRBV9 to TRBJ2-3; possibly TRBD2 for D (6 bases). There are 14 residues in the CDR3. With 0 bases removed from V and 6 bases from J, the gap between germline ends came to 11 bases. In germline, CDR1 is SGDLS, CDR2 YYNGEE. CDR3 amino acids: CASSVAGVVDTQYF. As DNA, the CDR3 is TGTGCCAGCAGCGTAGCGGGAGTCGTCGATACGCAGTATTTT.

V usage is TRBV21-1 and J usage is TRBJ1-2; the D segment call TRBD1 is taken from the table without a DNA check. TRBV21-1 is assigned pseudogene status. This CDR3 has 15 amino acids. This chain's CDR3 is CASSIGTGDVYGYTF. The DNA of the CDR3 is TGTGCCAGCAGCATTGGGACAGGGGACGTGTATGGCTACACCTTC.

This chain uses TRBV10-3 with TRBJ2-5; the match to TRBD1 covers 9 bases. CDR1 ENHRY and CDR2 SYGVKD come from the germline V gene. Trimming at V came to 0 bases and at J to 5 bases, leaving 7 bases not matched to a gene. The CDR3 is 16 amino acids. CDR3 DNA sequence: TGTGCCATCAGTGAGTCTGGGACAGGGCATCGGGAGACCCAGTACTTC. This translates into CAISESGTGHRETQYF.

The chain uses TRBV11-3 and TRBJ2-1; TRBD2 matches at 12 bases. The CDR3 spans 18 residues. The V gene end was trimmed by 4 bases and the J gene end by 2 bases; junction bases not matched to a gene: 9. Germline lookup yields CDR1 SGHNT and CDR2 YENEEA. The chain's CDR3 is CASSSTNRLAGAYNEQFF. The CDR3 DNA sequence: TGTGCCAGCAGCTCCACAAATCGACTAGCGGGAGCCTACAATGAGCAGTTCTTC.

The J gene is TRBJ2-1, the V gene TRBV25-1; D is ambiguous. There are 15 residues in the CDR3. The ends were cut back, 4 bases at V and 0 bases at J, with 10 bases in the middle. Per the germline V gene, CDR1 is MGHDK and CDR2 is SYGVNS. The CDR3 spells CASSVPFSSYNEQFF. CDR3 DNA: TGTGCCAGCAGTGTGCCTTTCAGCTCCTACAATGAGCAGTTCTTC.

The J gene is TRBJ1-2, the V gene TRBV13; 7 nucleotides align to TRBD1. The CDR3 is 15 amino acids. The trim removed 5 bases at V and 7 bases at J, leaving 13 bases unmatched. CDR1 and CDR2 from the germline V gene are PRHDT and FYEKMQ (reference sequence). The CDR3 DNA is TGTGCCAGCAGCACACAGGGGACTAGATCCGGTGGCTACACCTTC. As protein: CASSTQGTRSGGYTF.

The chain recombines TRBV19 with TRBJ1-5, with 7 bases that match TRBD1. This CDR3 has 14 residues. The germline CDR1 and CDR2 sequences are LNHDA and SQIVND (reference sequence). Trimming removed 5 bases from V and 4 bases from J; junction bases left unmatched: 5. CDR3 region: CASSLQGNNQPQHF. The CDR3 bases are TGTGCCAGTAGTTTACAGGGGAATAATCAGCCCCAGCATTTT.

This chain joins TRBV18 and TRBJ2-5; 9 nucleotides agree with TRBD2. The V and J ends lost 5 bases and 5 bases, in that order; junction bases with no gene match: 9. Germline V gene sequence: CDR1 KGHSH, CDR2 LQKENI. CDR3 length equals 15 residues. The CDR3 is CASSGGGGARETQYF. The CDR3 DNA sequence: TGTGCCAGCTCAGGCGGCGGGGGGGCCCGGGAGACCCAGTACTTC.

Comment on this clone: The junction does not match germline at one end; this may be a read error. The rearrangement links TRBV14 to TRBJ1-1, with 8 bases lining up with TRBD1. The CDR3 contains 17 residues. Germline-derived CDR1 and CDR2 are SGHDN and FVKESK. CDR3 sequence reads: CASSKDRGARMNTEAFF. The DNA for the CDR3 is TGTGCCAGCAGCAAAGACAGGGGAGCACGTATGAACACTGAAGCTTTCTTT.

The V and J genes are TRBV5-1 and TRBJ2-1; D perhaps matches TRBD2 (6 bases). Per germline, CDR1 SGHRS and CDR2 YFSETQ. The CDR3 loop spans 12 amino acids. V lost 8 bases to trimming and J lost 9 bases, with 15 bases between them. This chain's CDR3 is CASRDSGFEQFF. The CDR3 DNA sequence: TGCGCCAGTCGGGACTCTGGCTTTGAGCAGTTCTTC.